The 17 T cell receptor beta chains presented below share a single source sample, sequenced in a study of shared clonotypes between healthy human individuals. Naive CD8 cells, CD45RO-negative and positively selected for CCR7, excluded terminally differentiated effector memory CD45RA+ cells. Measured with immunoSEQ multiplex PCR; TCRdb has only the in-frame clones, and not every one. The sample contains approximately 810,000 clones, almost 95% of which appear only once. The source material was naive CD8+ T cells sorted from blood. These receptors came from a man aged 25 to 40 in good health.

In DNA form, the CDR3 reads TGTGCCACCAGCAGAGTAGCAACAGATACGCAGTATTTT. This codes for CATSRVATDTQYF. J is TRBJ2-3 and V is TRBV15; D gene ambiguous. The V end was cut by 1 base, the J end by 3 bases, with 5 bases between. Germline V gene sequence: CDR1 LNHNV, CDR2 YYDKDF (reference sequence). The CDR3 is 13 residues long. Full variable domain (outside the CDR3, taken from reference TRBV15 and TRBJ2-3): DAMVIQNPRYQVTQFGKPVTLSCSQTLNHNVMYWYQQKSSQAPKLLFHYYDKDFNNEADTPDNFQSRRPNTSFCFLDIRSPGLGDTAMYLCATSRVATDTQYFGPGTRLTVL.

V and J are TRBV15 and TRBJ2-3, with 9 nucleotides matching TRBD2. V dropped 1 base and J dropped 2; count of bases not matched to a gene: 4. Germline lookup yields CDR1 LNHNV and CDR2 YYDKDF (reference sequence). This CDR3 is built from 16 residues. CDR3 nucleotide sequence: TGTGCCACCAGCAGAGGAGCGGGAGGCCACACAGATACGCAGTATTTT. As protein: CATSRGAGGHTDTQYF.

The gene calls are TRBV4-1 and TRBJ1-4; TRBD1 is a possible D gene (6 bases). This CDR3 has 15 amino acids. Per the germline V gene, CDR1 is MGHRA and CDR2 is YSYEKL. V was pared by 4 bases and J by 7 bases, with 16 bases between. CDR3 protein: CASSRSGGLREKLFF. In nucleotides, the CDR3 is TGCGCCAGCAGCCGTAGTGGGGGCTTACGTGAAAAACTGTTTTTT.

The chain carries TRBV5-3 and TRBJ2-3; unclear D gene. TRBV5-3 is treated as an ORF (open reading frame) with a function not yet certain. The CDR3 covers 13 residues. V lost 4 bases to trimming and J lost 6 bases, with 12 bases between them. CDR3 sequence: CARSMVPRDTQYF. The CDR3 nucleotides are TGTGCCAGAAGCATGGTTCCCCGTGATACGCAGTATTTT.

Worth noting for this clone: Other DNA sequences in the same sample also yield this CDR3. The rearrangement uses TRBV7-9 and TRBJ2-1; unclear D gene. Germline V CDR1 and CDR2: SEHNR, FQNEAQ (reference sequence). V lost 0 bases to trimming and J lost 5 bases, with 2 bases between them. CDR3 length: 12 amino acids. The CDR3 here is CASSLANNEQFF. Written as DNA, the CDR3 is TGTGCCAGCAGCTTAGCGAACAATGAGCAGTTCTTC.

J is TRBJ2-5 and V is TRBV7-6; 7 positions match TRBD1. This CDR3 has 16 amino acids. Per the germline V gene, CDR1 is SGHVS and CDR2 is FNYEAQ. V trimming: 2 bases; J trimming: 5 bases; junction bases outside the gene matches: 11. This CDR3 reads CASSLNVGDSAETQYF. Here the CDR3 DNA reads TGTGCCAGCAGCTTAAACGTAGGGGACAGCGCGGAGACCCAGTACTTC. The full variable domain, in which reference TRBV7-6 and TRBJ2-5 provide the parts outside the CDR3, is GAGVSQSPRYKVTKRGQDVALRCDPISGHVSLYWYRQALGQGPEFLTYFNYEAQQDKSGLPNDRFSAERPEGSISTLTIQRTEQRDSAMYRCASSLNVGDSAETQYFGPGTRLLVL.

The chain uses TRBV9 and TRBJ2-1; 10 bases map to TRBD2. The germline V gene has CDR1 SGDLS and CDR2 YYNGEE. The length of the CDR3 is 16 residues. Trimming at V came to 4 bases and at J to 9 bases, leaving 13 bases not matched to a gene. CDR3 sequence reads: CASSPRASGSTSEQFF. As DNA, the CDR3 is TGTGCCAGCAGCCCTAGGGCTAGCGGGAGTACAAGTGAGCAGTTCTTC.

The J gene is TRBJ2-7, the V gene TRBV28; 12 bases are a match to TRBD2. This CDR3 contains 16 residues. Germline CDR1 is MDHEN and CDR2 is SYDVKM. Trimming removed 2 bases from V and 1 base from J; junction bases left unmatched: 3. DNA for the CDR3: TGTGCCAGCAGTTTAGTACTAGCGGGAGGATCCTACGAGCAGTACTTC. Translated, it gives CASSLVLAGGSYEQYF.

The chain combines TRBV7-9 with TRBJ2-1; 8 bases align to TRBD2. Losses at the gene ends were 5 bases for V and 10 bases for J; bases not matched to a gene: 4. The germline CDR1 and CDR2 sequences are SEHNR and FQNEAQ (reference sequence). The CDR3 extends over 12 amino acids. Here the CDR3 reads CASSPQREEQFF. The CDR3 nucleotides are TGTGCCAGCAGCCCCCAGCGGGAGGAGCAGTTCTTC.

The chain combines TRBV6-1 with TRBJ2-7, with D perhaps TRBD1 (5 bases). Germline values: CDR1 MNHNS, CDR2 SASEGT. V lost 8 bases and J lost 1, with 12 bases in between. The CDR3 spans 13 residues. DNA of the CDR3: TGTGCCAGCCTTCCAGACAGTTCCTACGAGCAGTACTTC. It translates to CASLPDSSYEQYF.

This chain connects TRBV6-4 to TRBJ1-5; weak D call: TRBD1 (5 bases). CDR1 and CDR2 (germline): MRHNA, SNTAGT. Trimming shortened V by 4 bases and J by 2 bases, and 12 bases separated the two germline ends. CDR3 length: 15 amino acids. For the CDR3, the DNA is TGTGCCAGCAGTGTCCAGGAGGGGCGCAATCAGCCCCAGCATTTT. It translates to CASSVQEGRNQPQHF.

V usage is TRBV11-2 and J usage is TRBJ2-7; D is uncertain. V was clipped by 4 bases and J by 6 bases, with 13 bases between them. The CDR3 contains 13 residues. Germline CDR1 and CDR2: SGHAT and FQNNGV. For the CDR3, the DNA is TGTGCCAGCAGCTCAGAATTCGGAGTCGAGCAGTACTTC. It encodes CASSSEFGVEQYF.

This chain uses TRBV7-2 with TRBJ2-5, with TRBD1 as a possible D gene (6 bases). CDR3 length equals 13 residues. Germline V gene data show CDR1 as SGHTA and CDR2 as FQGNSA. V lost 5 bases and J 3 bases, leaving 10 bases between the germline ends. The CDR3 DNA reads as TGTGCCAGCAGCGACTACAGGGAAGAGACCCAGTACTTC. Encoded protein: CASSDYREETQYF. The full variable domain, its missing parts supplied by reference TRBV7-2 and TRBJ2-5, is GAGVSQSPSNKVTEKGKDVELRCDPISGHTALYWYRQSLGQGLEFLIYFQGNSAPDKSGLPSDRFSAERTGGSVSTLTIQRTQQEDSAVYLCASSDYREETQYFGPGTRLLVL.

This clone has only one observation. The V and J genes are TRBV7-9 and TRBJ2-2, with unresolved D. The ends were cut back, 4 bases at V and 4 bases at J, with 13 bases in the middle. The CDR3 is made up of 15 amino acids. Germline V gene lookup returns CDR1 SEHNR and CDR2 FQNEAQ (reference sequence). The CDR3, as DNA: TGTGCCAGCAGCTCCGGCCCTCCGCGCACCGGGGAGCTGTTTTTT. Residues: CASSSGPPRTGELFF.

This clone was observed a few times. At one boundary the junction diverges from the germline segment, which might be a read error. V usage is TRBV5-1 and J usage is TRBJ1-5; perhaps TRBD1 as D (5 bases). The CDR3 consists of 15 residues. Germline V CDR1 and CDR2: SGHRS, YFSETQ. CDR3 nucleotides: TGCGCCAGCAGATTGGACGGGGCGCCAGGTCAGCCCCAGCATTTT. This sequence encodes CASRLDGAPGQPQHF.

Details on this clone: In the same sample, other DNA sequences code for this CDR3. The chain is built from TRBV13 and TRBJ2-7; 7 bases agree with TRBD1. V was clipped by 5 bases and J by 1 base; unmatched bases: 5. Germline V gene data show CDR1 as PRHDT and CDR2 as FYEKMQ (reference sequence). The CDR3 runs 14 residues. Here the CDR3 reads CASSPRDSSYEQYF. The CDR3 DNA follows: TGTGCCAGCAGCCCCCGGGACAGTTCCTACGAGCAGTACTTC. The complete variable domain, with remaining parts taken from reference TRBV13 and TRBJ2-7, reads AAGVIQSPRHLIKEKRETATLKCYPIPRHDTVYWYQQGPGQDPQFLISFYEKMQSDKGSIPDRFSAQQFSDYHSELNMSSLELGDSALYFCASSPRDSSYEQYFGPGTRLTVT.

The CDR3 loop is CASSLGTGIYGYTF. In nucleotides, the CDR3 is TGCGCCAGCAGCTTGGGAACGGGGATCTATGGCTACACCTTC. The chain uses TRBV5-1 and TRBJ1-2; D gene ambiguous. The CDR3 has 14 residues. Germline V CDR1 and CDR2: SGHRS, YFSETQ. Trimming took 0 bases from V and 4 from J, leaving 10 bases between them.